This T cell receptor beta chain is drawn from a study of blood T cell repertoires in COVID-19. CDR3 length: 15 residues. Germline CDR1 is SEHNR and CDR2 is FQNEAQ (reference sequence). The V and J ends lost 4 bases and 7 bases, in that order; junction bases with no gene match: 4. The table came from immunoSEQ multiplex PCR; TCRdb's copy has only in-frame clones and leaves some out. The profile shows 170,000 or so clones, approximately 91% of them singletons. Sequenced material: peripheral blood. The V and J genes are TRBV7-9 and TRBJ2-1, with TRBD2 identical over 13 bases. The receptor comes from a man aged 45-65 years with acute or convalescent COVID-19. The CDR3 region is CASSSTSGRGNEQFF. CDR3 in DNA: TGTGCCAGCAGCTCCACTAGCGGGAGGGGGAATGAGCAGTTCTTC.